These 8 T cell receptor beta chains came from one sample sequenced in a study of shared T cell receptors in the human thymus. The data were produced by immunoSEQ multiplex PCR, yet TCRdb's version contains in-frame clones alone and is incomplete. The table records 72,000 or so clones, 90% to 95% of them present only once. Sequenced: thymocytes. Receptor source: a human donor.

This clone is a singleton in its sample. V and J are TRBV9 and TRBJ2-1; 15 bases match TRBD2. This CDR3 contains 16 residues. CDR1 and CDR2 (germline): SGDLS, YYNGEE. The junction had 5 bases not matched to a gene; V was cut back by 4 bases and J by 6 bases. The DNA for the CDR3 is TGTGCCAGCAGCAACAGGACTAGCGGGGGGGCCAATGAGCAGTTCTTC. Amino acid sequence: CASSNRTSGGANEQFF.

The rearrangement uses TRBV4-1 and TRBJ1-2, with D possibly being TRBD1 (5 bases). In germline, CDR1 is MGHRA, CDR2 YSYEKL. Trimming pared 4 bases from V and 8 bases from J, leaving 14 bases between. The CDR3 is 13 residues long. This CDR3 is CASSLRRVEGYTF. As DNA, the CDR3 is TGCGCCAGCAGCCTCCGCAGGGTGGAAGGCTACACCTTC.

This clone was seen once. The chain carries TRBV10-3 and TRBJ2-7, with 10 bases identical to TRBD2. J lost 1 base, V lost 0 bases, and 9 bases had no gene match. Germline V gene lookup returns CDR1 ENHRY and CDR2 SYGVKD. The CDR3 contains 18 residues. DNA for the CDR3: TGTGCCATCAGTGAGTCTTCTAGCGGGGGTATGTTATCCTACGAGCAGTACTTC. It translates to CAISESSSGGMLSYEQYF.

The V call is TRBV5-6, the J call TRBJ2-5; perhaps TRBD2 as D (5 bases). The germline V and J ends were trimmed by 5 bases and 5 bases, with 22 bases remaining between them. From germline, CDR1 is SGHDT and CDR2 YYEEEE. The CDR3 runs 16 residues. CDR3 coding DNA: TGTGCCAGCAGGCCGGACTCCGTACTACCTGGGGAGACCCAGTACTTC. Protein product: CASRPDSVLPGETQYF.

This chain joins TRBV2 and TRBJ2-3, with 13 positions matching TRBD2. Trimming cost V 6 bases and J 2 bases; bases outside gene matches: 5. Per germline, CDR1 SNHLY and CDR2 FYNNEI. This CDR3 has 16 residues. CDR3 protein: CASSPTSGGTTDTQYF. In DNA, the CDR3 is TGTGCCAGCAGCCCGACTAGCGGGGGGACCACAGATACGCAGTATTTT. Supplemented by reference TRBV2 and TRBJ2-3, the full variable domain reads EPEVTQTPSHQVTQMGQEVILRCVPISNHLYFYWYRQILGQKVEFLVSFYNNEISEKSEIFDDQFSVERPDGSNFTLKIRSTKLEDSAMYFCASSPTSGGTTDTQYFGPGTRLTVL.

This chain joins TRBV11-3 and TRBJ1-1, with a tentative D call TRBD1 (6 bases). V was clipped by 10 bases and J by 0 bases, with 33 bases between them. Per the germline V gene, CDR1 is SGHNT and CDR2 is YENEEA. The CDR3 runs 20 residues. Here the CDR3 DNA reads TGTGCCACCACCATCCTTTACATTGGGACACTCCGTGGGATGAACACTGAAGCTTTCTTT. Translating it yields CATTILYIGTLRGMNTEAFF.

The genes are TRBV27 and TRBJ2-1, with 16 bases lining up with TRBD2. V lost 10 bases, J lost 7 bases, and 13 bases stayed unmatched. The CDR3 is 17 residues long. Germline CDR1 reads MNHEY; CDR2 reads SMNVEV (reference sequence). The CDR3 loop is CATVLPGTSGGVNEQFF. Written as DNA, the CDR3 is TGTGCCACCGTCCTCCCAGGGACTAGCGGGGGGGTAAATGAGCAGTTCTTC.

This rearrangement joins TRBV14 to TRBJ2-7; 8 bases match TRBD2. Germline V gives CDR1 SGHDN, CDR2 FVKESK. V was pared by 0 bases and J by 5 bases, with 18 bases of the junction left unmatched. The length of the CDR3 is 19 residues. CDR3 sequence reads: CASSQDLIQTSARFDEQYF. The CDR3 coding sequence is TGTGCCAGCAGCCAAGACCTGATTCAGACTAGCGCGCGTTTCGACGAGCAGTACTTC.